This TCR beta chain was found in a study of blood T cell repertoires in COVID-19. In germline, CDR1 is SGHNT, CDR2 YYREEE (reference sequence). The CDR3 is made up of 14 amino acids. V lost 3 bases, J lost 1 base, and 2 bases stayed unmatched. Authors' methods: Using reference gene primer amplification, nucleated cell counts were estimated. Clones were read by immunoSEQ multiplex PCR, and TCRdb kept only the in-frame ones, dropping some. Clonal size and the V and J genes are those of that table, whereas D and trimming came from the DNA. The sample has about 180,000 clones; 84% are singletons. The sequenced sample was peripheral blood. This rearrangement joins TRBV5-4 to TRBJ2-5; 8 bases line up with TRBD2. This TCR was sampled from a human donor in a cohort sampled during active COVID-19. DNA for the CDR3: TGTGCCAGCAGCTCGCGGGGGGTCCAAGAGACCCAGTACTTC. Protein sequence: CASSSRGVQETQYF.